Given below is one T cell receptor (beta chain) in context. This entry comes from a study of cytomegalovirus exposure and HLA in healthy donors. It was with 60 Vbeta and 13 Jbeta primers that the PCR ran. Measured with immunoSEQ multiplex PCR; TCRdb has only the in-frame clones, and not every one. There are over 100,000 clones in the sample; approximately 81% occur only once, and approximately 3% lies in the top ten. The TCR originated in a young woman in good health and CMV-seropositive. The sequencing sample was made of PBMCs.

CDR3 in DNA: TGTGCCAGCAGTCCAGAAGGACTAGCGAGGTACTACGAGCAGTACTTC. This encodes CASSPEGLARYYEQYF. J is TRBJ2-7 and V is TRBV6-6; 9 bases fit TRBD2. J gave up 3 bases and V 5 bases, and 11 bases lay outside the gene matches. Germline V gives CDR1 MNHNY, CDR2 SVGAGI (reference sequence). The CDR3 loop spans 16 amino acids.